This is a list of T cell receptor gamma chains from one sample in a study of γδ T cells in repeated Plasmodium falciparum infection. With CATT, TCRdb re-called clones from the multiplex PCR reads. The sample lists 13,000 to 15,000 gamma-chain clones, roughly 1.5% occurring once. Material for sequencing was gamma-delta T cells from blood. The receptor set was obtained from a pool of human donors (malaria-infected and uninfected, not separated). CDR3s include the opening cysteine and the closing phenylalanine or tryptophan. The size entry gives once, few, many, or a class for an expanded clone.

v_gene,j_gene,abundance,CDR3nt,CDR3aa
TRGV9,TRGJ1/TRGJ2,medium-sized,TGTGCCTTGTGGGAGGACCTCAATTATTATAAGAAACTCTTT,CALWEDLNYYKKLF
TRGV3,TRGJ1/TRGJ2,many,TGTGCCACCTGGGCCGTGGGGGATAAGAAACTCTTT,CATWAVGDKKLF
TRGV9,TRGJ1/TRGJ2,medium-sized,TGTGCCTTGTGGGTATCTTATAAGAAACTCTTT,CALWVSYKKLF
TRGV9,TRGJ1/TRGJ2,medium-sized,TGTGCCTTGTGGGAGGTTAGGGATAAGAAACTCTTT,CALWEVRDKKLF
TRGV9,TRGJP,large,TGTGCCTTGTGGGAAACGGAGGAGTTGGGCAAAAAAATCAAGGTATTT,CALWETEELGKKIKVF
TRGV4,TRGJ1/TRGJ2,many,TGTGCCACCTGGGTTCGCAGGCACGATTATTATAAGAAACTCTTT,CATWVRRHDYYKKLF
TRGV5,TRGJ1/TRGJ2,few,TGTGCCACCTGGGACAGGCCTAAACTAACCCTGTGCTCCGAGAATTATTACAAGAAACTCTTT,CATWDRPKLTLCSENYYKKLF
TRGV2,TRGJ1/TRGJ2,medium-sized,TGTGCCACCTGGGACGGGCCAGGTCCGGATTATAAGAAACTCTTT,CATWDGPGPDYKKLF
TRGV9,TRGJP,many,TGTGCCTTGTGGGAGCATGGAGAGTTGGGCAAAAAAATCAAGGTATTT,CALWEHGELGKKIKVF
TRGV9,TRGJ1/TRGJ2,medium-sized,TGTGCCTTGTGGAAAAGGTATAAGAAACTCTTT,CALWKRYKKLF